Each of the 13 T cell receptor beta chains below was sequenced from the same sample in a study of patients and donors after allogeneic stem cell transplantation. Using its own MiXCR run on the RT-PCR reads, TCRdb lists one record per CDR3 protein. The sample has approximately 98,000 distinct CDR3 sequences; over 30% are singletons. Sequencing was done on a sample of blood, either unsorted or a sorted T cell fraction (not recorded which). These receptor sequences come from a human donor who was either an allogeneic HSCT recipient or a stem cell or donor lymphocyte infusion donor (not recorded which). It is not recorded whose cells these are; they may come from a transplant donor.

The gene calls are TRBV7-8 and TRBJ1-1, with TRBD1 matching 8 bases. In germline, CDR1 is SGHVS, CDR2 FQNEAQ. V gave up 0 bases and J gave up 4 bases; unmatched junction bases: 7. The CDR3 runs 16 residues. As DNA, the CDR3 is TGTGCCAGCAGCTTAGCAGGGACAGGAGGGAGCACTGAAGCTTTCTTT. Translated, it gives CASSLAGTGGSTEAFF.

The chain employs TRBV7-9 and TRBJ1-2; 11 bases fit TRBD1. Germline CDR1 and CDR2: SEHNR and FQNEAQ (reference sequence). V trimming: 1 base; J trimming: 6 bases; junction bases outside the gene matches: 4. There are 15 residues in the CDR3. The CDR3: CASSLGTGGPDGYTF. CDR3 nucleotide sequence: TGTGCCAGCAGCTTAGGGACAGGGGGCCCGGATGGCTACACCTTC.

This sequence joins TRBV7-9 and TRBJ2-3, with D possibly matching TRBD2 (5 bases). Germline CDR1 SEHNR, CDR2 FQNEAQ (reference sequence). The CDR3 loop spans 15 amino acids. V was clipped by 3 bases and J by 2 bases, with 12 bases between them. This CDR3 reads CASSFPGSLTDTQYF. The CDR3 region has the DNA TGTGCCAGCAGCTTCCCGGGATCCCTCACAGATACGCAGTATTTT.

This clonotype has only a few counts. V is TRBV27 and J is TRBJ2-3; D is undetermined. CDR1 is MNHEY, CDR2 SMNVEV, per germline (reference sequence). The CDR3 has 12 amino acids. The V and J ends lost 9 bases and 8 bases respectively, with 15 bases between them. The CDR3 here is CASGPQAGTQYF. The CDR3 region has the DNA TGTGCCAGTGGGCCTCAAGCTGGTACGCAGTATTTT.

This chain links TRBV24-1 with TRBJ2-2; 9 bases fit TRBD1. Germline CDR1 reads KGHDR; CDR2 reads SFDVKD. The CDR3 totals 17 residues. V lost 9 bases to trimming and J lost 6 bases; unmatched junction nucleotides: 16. CDR3 sequence: CATSPVPGQGKAGELFF. DNA for the CDR3: TGTGCCACCTCCCCTGTTCCGGGACAGGGAAAGGCCGGGGAGCTGTTTTTT.

The rearrangement joins TRBV7-9 to TRBJ2-5, with a weak D call TRBD1 (6 bases). The CDR3 has 14 residues. CDR1 SEHNR and CDR2 FQNEAQ come from the germline V gene (reference sequence). Trimming stripped 0 bases from V and 4 bases from J, with 9 bases between. CDR3 in amino acids: CASSLAQGRETQYF. The CDR3 DNA sequence: TGTGCCAGCAGCTTAGCGCAGGGGAGAGAGACCCAGTACTTC.

The J gene is TRBJ2-7, the V gene TRBV6-2 or TRBV6-3; TRBD2 matches at 10 bases. CDR1 is MNHEY, CDR2 SVGEGT, per germline. After removal of 5 bases from V and 5 bases from J, the junction contained 6 bases not matched to a gene. The CDR3 has 14 amino acids. CDR3 amino acids: CASSDLAGGNEQYF. The CDR3 nucleotides are TGTGCCAGCAGTGACTTAGCGGGGGGTAACGAGCAGTACTTC.

This clonotype turned up a few times. The rearrangement joins TRBV18 to TRBJ1-1; D unclear. Germline-derived CDR1 and CDR2 are KGHSH and LQKENI. V lost 6 bases to trimming and J lost 1 base, with 12 bases between them. The CDR3 loop spans 14 amino acids. The DNA of the CDR3 is TGTGCCAGCTCCCTGGGGTTAGAGAACACTGAAGCTTTCTTT. It is translated as CASSLGLENTEAFF.

The chain links TRBV28 to TRBJ2-1; 11 nucleotides line up with TRBD2. V trimming: 3 bases; J trimming: 9 bases; junction bases outside the gene matches: 4. Germline V lookup: CDR1 MDHEN, CDR2 SYDVKM. This CDR3 contains 14 residues. The CDR3 region is CASSFSGRGGEQFF. The CDR3 region has the DNA TGTGCCAGCAGTTTTAGCGGGAGGGGGGGTGAGCAGTTCTTC. The full variable domain, rest sourced from reference TRBV28 and TRBJ2-1, is DVKVTQSSRYLVKRTGEKVFLECVQDMDHENMFWYRQDPGLGLRLIYFSYDVKMKEKGDIPEGYSVSREKKERFSLILESASTNQTSMYLCASSFSGRGGEQFFGPGTRLTVL.

The gene calls are TRBV9 and TRBJ2-7; TRBD2 matches 8 bases. The CDR3 is made up of 14 amino acids. V gave up 0 bases and J gave up 2 bases; unmatched junction bases: 1. Germline CDR1 and CDR2: SGDLS and YYNGEE. The CDR3 reads CASSVAGGTYEQYF. The CDR3, as DNA: TGTGCCAGCAGCGTAGCGGGGGGGACCTACGAGCAGTACTTC.

This clonotype turned up a few times. V and J are TRBV24-1 and TRBJ2-7, with 10 bases aligning to TRBD2. V shed 2 bases, J shed 0 bases, and the junction held 3 bases outside the gene matches. The CDR3 loop spans 16 amino acids. Germline loops: CDR1 KGHDR, CDR2 SFDVKD. CDR3 sequence reads: CATSDSSSGSSYEQYF. The CDR3 nucleotides read TGTGCCACCAGTGATTCCTCTAGCGGGAGCTCCTACGAGCAGTACTTC.

The chain is built from TRBV12-3 or TRBV12-4 and TRBJ2-7; 10 nucleotides agree with TRBD2. CDR3 length: 15 residues. V was clipped by 3 bases and J by 3 bases; unmatched bases: 5. As DNA, the CDR3 is TGTGCCAGCAGTTTTAGGCTAGCGGGAGACTACGAGCAGTACTTC. Protein product: CASSFRLAGDYEQYF.

This sequence joins TRBV20-1 and TRBJ1-5, with D possibly TRBD1 on 5 matching bases. CDR3 length: 17 residues. Per the germline V gene, CDR1 is DFQATT and CDR2 is SNEGSKA (reference sequence). Trimming removed 5 bases at V and 3 bases at J, with 23 bases between. CDR3 protein: CSAGPGRERWVNQPQHF. Here the CDR3 DNA reads TGCAGTGCTGGCCCTGGCAGGGAACGTTGGGTCAATCAGCCCCAGCATTTT.